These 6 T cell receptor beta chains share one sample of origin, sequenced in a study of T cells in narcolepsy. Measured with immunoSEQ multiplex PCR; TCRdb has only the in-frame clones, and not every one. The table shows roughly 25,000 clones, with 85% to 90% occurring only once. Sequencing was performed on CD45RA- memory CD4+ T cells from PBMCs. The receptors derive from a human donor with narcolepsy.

The CDR3: CASSKGLSSYNEQFF. The CDR3 DNA is TGTGCCAGCTCAAAGGGGCTAAGCTCCTACAATGAGCAGTTCTTC. This chain connects TRBV18 to TRBJ2-1; TRBD1 is a possible D gene (5 bases). Per germline, CDR1 KGHSH and CDR2 LQKENI. The CDR3 spans 15 residues. The V gene lost 5 bases and the J gene lost 0 bases, with 11 bases spanning the gap.

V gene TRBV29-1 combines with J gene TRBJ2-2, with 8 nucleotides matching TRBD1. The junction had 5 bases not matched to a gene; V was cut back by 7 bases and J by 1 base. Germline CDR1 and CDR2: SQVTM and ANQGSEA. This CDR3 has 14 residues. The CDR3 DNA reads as TGCAGCGGCCTTGGGACAGGGAACACCGGGGAGCTGTTTTTT. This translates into CSGLGTGNTGELFF.

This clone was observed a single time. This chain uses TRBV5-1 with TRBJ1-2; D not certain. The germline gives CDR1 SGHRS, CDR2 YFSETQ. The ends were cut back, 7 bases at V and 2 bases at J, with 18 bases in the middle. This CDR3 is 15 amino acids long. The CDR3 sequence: CASAGQPSTNYGYTF. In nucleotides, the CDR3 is TGCGCCAGCGCGGGCCAGCCCAGTACCAACTATGGCTACACCTTC.

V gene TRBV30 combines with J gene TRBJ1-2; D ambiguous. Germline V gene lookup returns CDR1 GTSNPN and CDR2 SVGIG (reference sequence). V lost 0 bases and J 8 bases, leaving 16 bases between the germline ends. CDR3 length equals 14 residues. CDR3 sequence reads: CAWSVRAGLIGYTF. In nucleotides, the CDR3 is TGTGCCTGGAGTGTACGAGCGGGGTTGATCGGCTACACCTTC.

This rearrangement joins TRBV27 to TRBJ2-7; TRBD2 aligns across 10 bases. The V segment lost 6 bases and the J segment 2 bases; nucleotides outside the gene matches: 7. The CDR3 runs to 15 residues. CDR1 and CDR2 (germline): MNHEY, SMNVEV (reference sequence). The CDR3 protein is CASSPSGSHTYEQYF. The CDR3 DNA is TGTGCCAGCAGCCCTAGCGGGAGCCACACCTACGAGCAGTACTTC.

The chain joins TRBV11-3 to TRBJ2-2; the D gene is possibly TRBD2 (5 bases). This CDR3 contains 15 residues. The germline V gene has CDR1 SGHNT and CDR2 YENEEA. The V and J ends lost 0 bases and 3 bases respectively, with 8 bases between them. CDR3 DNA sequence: TGTGCCAGCAGCTTAGAAGCGGCATACACCGGGGAGCTGTTTTTT. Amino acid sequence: CASSLEAAYTGELFF.